The 27 T cell receptor beta chains in this list originate from one sample, sequenced in a study of blood T cells in healthy people across ages. For the second PCR, which ran for 7 to 11 cycles, a sample-barcoded 5' primer and a J-beta primer mix were used. TCRdb reprocessed the 5' RACE reads with MiXCR, giving one entry per CDR3 protein. This repertoire shows around 780,000 distinct CDR3 sequences, roughly 50% found once; its top ten account for around a quarter. The source material was blood. The source is a middle-aged man in good health.

This clonotype was recorded only once. J is TRBJ2-3 and V is TRBV20-1; 9 positions match TRBD2. The germline gives CDR1 DFQATT, CDR2 SNEGSKA (reference sequence). V was pared by 6 bases and J by 4 bases, with 11 bases of the junction left unmatched. There are 15 residues in the CDR3. CDR3 sequence reads: CSATRGGALSDTQYF. As DNA, the CDR3 is TGCAGTGCAACCCGCGGGGGGGCCCTCTCAGATACGCAGTATTTT.

The CDR3 reads CATMEGGINTGELFF. Here the CDR3 DNA reads TGTGCCACCATGGAGGGGGGGATTAACACCGGGGAGCTGTTTTTT. This chain links TRBV24-1 with TRBJ2-2, with D possibly matching TRBD2 (7 bases). This CDR3 has 15 residues. Trimming cost V 8 bases and J 2 bases, with 14 bases left between them. CDR1 and CDR2 (germline): KGHDR, SFDVKD.

The chain couples TRBV3-1 to TRBJ2-1, with D perhaps given as TRBD1 or TRBD2 (6 bases each). The CDR3 runs 16 residues. Trimming left V 1 base short and J 6 bases short, with 16 bases between. Germline V gives CDR1 LGHDT, CDR2 YNNKEL (reference sequence). The CDR3 loop reads CASSQGVARGANEQFF. CDR3 sequence (DNA): TGTGCCAGCAGCCAAGGTGTAGCTAGGGGGGCCAATGAGCAGTTCTTC.

V and J are TRBV5-1 and TRBJ2-3; 7 nucleotides align to TRBD1. Trimming removed 1 base from V and 4 bases from J; junction bases left unmatched: 6. Germline CDR1 SGHRS, CDR2 YFSETQ. The CDR3 spans 15 residues. The chain's CDR3 is CASSLKTGKSDTQYF. The CDR3 nucleotides read TGCGCCAGCAGCTTGAAGACAGGGAAGTCAGATACGCAGTATTTT.

The chain joins TRBV25-1 to TRBJ2-3; D ambiguous. Between the trimmed V and J ends, which lost 5 bases and 4 bases, there was a span of 7 bases. This CDR3 is built from 12 residues. CDR1 is MGHDK and CDR2 is SYGVNS in the germline V gene. The CDR3 coding sequence is TGTGCCAGCAGTATCGTGGCAGATACGCAGTATTTT. Amino acid sequence: CASSIVADTQYF.

V and J are TRBV28 and TRBJ2-6; 9 nucleotides align to TRBD1. Germline CDR1 MDHEN, CDR2 SYDVKM. Unmatched junction bases numbered 9, after V lost 8 bases and J lost 1 base. CDR3 length equals 17 residues. As DNA, the CDR3 is TGTGCCAGCGGACAGGGGCCGATTTTATCTGGGGCCAACGTCCTGACTTTC. The encoded protein is CASGQGPILSGANVLTF.

The V gene is TRBV7-8, the J gene TRBJ1-1, with D unresolved. Germline-derived CDR1 and CDR2 are SGHVS and FQNEAQ. Trimming removed 6 bases from V and 1 base from J, with 9 bases in between. The CDR3 loop spans 13 amino acids. CDR3 sequence: CASRLSGNTEAFF. DNA for the CDR3: TGTGCCAGCAGATTAAGTGGGAACACTGAAGCTTTCTTT. Supplemented by reference TRBV7-8 and TRBJ1-1, the full variable domain reads GAGVSQSPRYKVAKRGQDVALRCDPISGHVSLFWYQQALGQGPEFLTYFQNEAQLDKSGLPSDRFFAERPEGSVSTLKIQRTQQEDSAVYLCASRLSGNTEAFFGQGTRLTVV.

The chain is built from TRBV3-1 and TRBJ1-1; 8 nucleotides agree with TRBD1. The ends lost 1 base at V and 3 bases at J; junction bases unmatched: 4. The length of the CDR3 is 15 residues. Germline-derived CDR1 and CDR2 are LGHDT and YNNKEL (reference sequence). CDR3 sequence reads: CASSQAGGLHTEAFF. In DNA form, the CDR3 reads TGTGCCAGCAGCCAAGCAGGGGGCTTACACACTGAAGCTTTCTTT.

The J gene is TRBJ2-7, the V gene TRBV24-1; 8 bases line up with TRBD1. The ends lost 2 bases at V and 4 bases at J; junction bases unmatched: 3. This CDR3 spans 14 amino acids. The germline gives CDR1 KGHDR, CDR2 SFDVKD. The CDR3 nucleotides are TGTGCCACCAGTGATTCGGACAGGGTGTACGAGCAGTACTTC. Translation gives CATSDSDRVYEQYF.

This clonotype was seen more than once but under ten times. This rearrangement joins TRBV27 to TRBJ1-6, with D unresolved. The V gene lost 2 bases and the J gene lost 0 bases, with 14 bases spanning the gap. The CDR3 totals 18 residues. CDR1 and CDR2 (germline): MNHEY, SMNVEV (reference sequence). As DNA, the CDR3 is TGTGCCAGCAGTTTACCCAGAGGCAGGAGCTCCTATAATTCACCCCTCCACTTT. Translated: CASSLPRGRSSYNSPLHF.

The V gene is TRBV10-3, the J gene TRBJ1-2, with D possibly TRBD1 on 5 matching bases. V dropped 6 bases and J dropped 0 bases, with 11 bases sitting between them. The germline V gene encodes CDR1 ENHRY and CDR2 SYGVKD. This CDR3 spans 14 amino acids. CDR3 residues: CAIRPGPPNYGYTF. CDR3 nucleotide sequence: TGTGCCATCAGACCGGGACCCCCTAACTATGGCTACACCTTC.

The chain carries TRBV7-3 and TRBJ2-3; no clear D. Germline-derived CDR1 and CDR2 are SGHTA and FQGTGA. CDR3 size: 15 residues. V lost 2 bases, J lost 6 bases, and 15 bases lay in between. CDR3 DNA: TGTGCCAGCAGCTTACTTCATTCTACCGGGGATACGCAGTATTTT. Its protein product is CASSLLHSTGDTQYF.

V usage is TRBV2 and J usage is TRBJ1-2; D is possibly TRBD1 (6 bases). Looked up from germline, CDR1 is SNHLY and CDR2 is FYNNEI. The V and J ends lost 7 bases and 4 bases respectively, with 22 bases between them. The CDR3 is made up of 16 amino acids. CDR3 region: CASIGPRTDYFYGYTF. CDR3 sequence (DNA): TGTGCCAGCATCGGACCGCGGACAGATTACTTCTATGGCTACACCTTC.

The gene calls are TRBV4-2 and TRBJ2-3, with 8 positions matching TRBD1. J was trimmed by 2 bases and V by 4 bases; bases with no gene match: 11. Germline values: CDR1 LGHNA, CDR2 YNFKEQ. CDR3 size: 17 residues. CDR3 in amino acids: CASSPFLGDRSTDTQYF. The CDR3, as DNA: TGTGCCAGCAGCCCTTTTCTTGGGGACAGGTCCACAGATACGCAGTATTTT.

V gene TRBV24-1 combines with J gene TRBJ2-2; D not certain. Germline V gene sequence: CDR1 KGHDR, CDR2 SFDVKD. V lost 4 bases and J 2 bases, leaving 7 bases between the germline ends. The CDR3 covers 14 residues. The DNA of the CDR3 is TGTGCCACCAGTGACCACTCCAACACCGGGGAGCTGTTTTTT. It codes for CATSDHSNTGELFF.

The rearrangement joins TRBV15 to TRBJ1-5, with TRBD1 matching over 8 bases. The CDR3 is made up of 16 amino acids. Trimming took 0 bases from V and 3 from J; bases not matched to a gene: 4. The V gene's germline CDR1 is LNHNV and CDR2 YYDKDF (reference sequence). This CDR3 reads CATSRDGTGVNQPQHF. DNA of the CDR3: TGTGCCACCAGCAGAGATGGGACAGGAGTCAATCAGCCCCAGCATTTT.

The chain employs TRBV10-3 and TRBJ1-4, with a tentative D call TRBD1 (5 bases). Trimming left V 9 bases short and J 4 bases short, with 15 bases between. The germline gives CDR1 ENHRY, CDR2 SYGVKD. The CDR3 consists of 14 residues. The CDR3 sequence: CAIAPGLSNEKLFF. The CDR3 bases are TGTGCCATAGCGCCGGGACTGAGTAATGAAAAACTGTTTTTT.

This clonotype was picked up a small number of times. This chain links TRBV27 with TRBJ2-5; TRBD2 aligns across 7 bases. CDR3 size: 15 residues. Trimming removed 2 bases from V and 5 bases from J; junction bases left unmatched: 8. Germline assignment: CDR1 MNHEY and CDR2 SMNVEV (reference sequence). The CDR3 sequence is CASSLMGGSLETQYF. The CDR3 nucleotides read TGTGCCAGCAGTTTAATGGGCGGGAGTTTGGAGACCCAGTACTTC.

The chain carries TRBV12-3 or TRBV12-4 and TRBJ2-1; no clear D gene. The CDR3 consists of 13 residues. V was trimmed by 2 bases and J by 8 bases, leaving 10 bases between them. This CDR3 is CASSLRATHEQFF. CDR3 nucleotide sequence: TGTGCCAGCAGTTTACGGGCAACCCATGAGCAGTTCTTC.

This clonotype showed up just a few times. The V and J genes are TRBV9 and TRBJ2-1; D is ambiguous. The CDR3 covers 17 residues. Germline V CDR1 and CDR2: SGDLS, YYNGEE. The V end lost 3 bases, the J end lost 0 bases, and 16 bases lay between the germline ends. CDR3 loop: CASSADAASRSYNEQFF. CDR3 nucleotide sequence: TGTGCCAGCAGCGCAGACGCGGCCTCCCGCTCCTACAATGAGCAGTTCTTC.

The V call is TRBV27, the J call TRBJ1-2; D is unresolved. Germline loops: CDR1 MNHEY, CDR2 SMNVEV (reference sequence). V shed 0 bases and J shed 7 bases, with 9 bases lying between them. The CDR3 is made up of 13 amino acids. The CDR3 DNA is TGTGCCAGCAGTTTATCGGGGATAGGTGGCTACACCTTC. Amino acids: CASSLSGIGGYTF.

This chain links TRBV7-7 with TRBJ2-1; D uncertain. Germline CDR1 is SSHAT and CDR2 is FNYEAQ (reference sequence). This CDR3 is 13 amino acids long. Deletions cut 5 bases from V and 10 bases from J, with 15 bases between. CDR3 nucleotides: TGTGCCAGCAGCCCGGACGTGGCCGACGAGCAGTTCTTC. Translated: CASSPDVADEQFF.

The chain employs TRBV24-1 and TRBJ2-1; 10 bases are shared with TRBD2. Germline CDR1 KGHDR, CDR2 SFDVKD. The CDR3 extends over 14 amino acids. V shed 9 bases and J 4 bases; nucleotides not matched to a gene: 5. CDR3 nucleotide sequence: TGTGCCACCTCAGGGACTAGCGCTTACAATGAGCAGTTCTTC. Amino acid sequence: CATSGTSAYNEQFF.

This chain joins TRBV11-3 and TRBJ2-5; D might be TRBD1 (5 bases). CDR1 and CDR2 from the germline V gene are SGHNT and YENEEA. The CDR3 totals 14 residues. With 5 bases removed from V and 2 bases from J, the gap between germline ends came to 12 bases. The CDR3 coding sequence is TGTGCCAGCAGCATTAGACAGCCTCAAGAGACCCAGTACTTC. Translating it yields CASSIRQPQETQYF.

The chain combines TRBV6-1 with TRBJ1-5, with D unresolved. The CDR3 length is 12 residues. Germline CDR1 and CDR2: MNHNS and SASEGT. V shed 5 bases and J shed 7 bases, with 9 bases lying between them. The CDR3 DNA sequence: TGTGCCAGCAGTTCCGGGGTGCAGCCCCAGCATTTT. Translated: CASSSGVQPQHF.

This CDR3 reads CASSSSPLDRPSSFGYTF. DNA of the CDR3: TGTGCCAGCAGCTCATCCCCCTTAGACAGGCCCTCTTCCTTTGGCTACACCTTC. The rearrangement links TRBV5-5 to TRBJ1-2; TRBD1 might be the D (6 bases). With 3 bases removed from V and 7 bases from J, the gap between germline ends came to 28 bases. Germline V CDR1 and CDR2: SGHKS, YYEKEE (reference sequence). CDR3 length equals 18 residues.

In this sample, this clonotype turned up a few times. The chain carries TRBV20-1 and TRBJ2-1; 9 nucleotides align to TRBD2. J lost 8 bases, V lost 0 bases, and 11 bases had no gene match. The CDR3 sequence is 16 residues long. The germline gives CDR1 DFQATT, CDR2 SNEGSKA (reference sequence). This CDR3 is CSAREGAGGHRDEQFF. In nucleotides, the CDR3 is TGCAGTGCTAGAGAGGGCGCGGGGGGGCATAGGGATGAGCAGTTCTTC.